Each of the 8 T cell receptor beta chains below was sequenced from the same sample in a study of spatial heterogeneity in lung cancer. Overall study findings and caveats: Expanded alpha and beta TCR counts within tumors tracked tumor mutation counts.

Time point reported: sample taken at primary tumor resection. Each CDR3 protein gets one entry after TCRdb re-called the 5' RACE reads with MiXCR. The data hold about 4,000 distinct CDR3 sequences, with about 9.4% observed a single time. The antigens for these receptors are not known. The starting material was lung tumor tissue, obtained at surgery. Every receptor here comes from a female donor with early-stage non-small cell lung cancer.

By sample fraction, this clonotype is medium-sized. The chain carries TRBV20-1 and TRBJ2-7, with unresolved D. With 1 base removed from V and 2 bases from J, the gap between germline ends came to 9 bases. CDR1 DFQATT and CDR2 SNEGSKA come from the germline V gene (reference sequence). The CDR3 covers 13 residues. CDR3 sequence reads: CSARGTVAYEQYF. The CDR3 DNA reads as TGCAGTGCTAGAGGCACAGTGGCCTACGAGCAGTACTTC.

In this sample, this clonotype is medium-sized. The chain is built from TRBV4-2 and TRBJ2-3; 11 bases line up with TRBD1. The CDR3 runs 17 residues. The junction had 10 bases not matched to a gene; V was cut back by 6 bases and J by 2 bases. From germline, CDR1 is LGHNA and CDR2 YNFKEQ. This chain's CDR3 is CASRLGQGGGHTDTQYF. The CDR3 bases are TGTGCCAGCAGATTGGGACAGGGGGGAGGCCACACAGATACGCAGTATTTT.

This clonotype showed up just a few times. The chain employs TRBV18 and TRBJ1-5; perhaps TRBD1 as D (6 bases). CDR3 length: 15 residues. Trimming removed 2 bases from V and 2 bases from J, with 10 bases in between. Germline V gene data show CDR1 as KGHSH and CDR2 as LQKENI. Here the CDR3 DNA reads TGTGCCAGCTCACCAAGGGGGGATGGCAATCAGCCCCAGCATTTT. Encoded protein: CASSPRGDGNQPQHF.

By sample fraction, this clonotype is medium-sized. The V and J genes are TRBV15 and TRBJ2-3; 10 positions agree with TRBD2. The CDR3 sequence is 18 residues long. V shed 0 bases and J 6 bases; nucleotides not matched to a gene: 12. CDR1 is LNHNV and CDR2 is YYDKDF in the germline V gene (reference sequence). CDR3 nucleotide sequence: TGTGCCACCAGCAGAGATCTCTGGAAGGCTAGCGGGGGTGATACGCAGTATTTT. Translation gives CATSRDLWKASGGDTQYF.

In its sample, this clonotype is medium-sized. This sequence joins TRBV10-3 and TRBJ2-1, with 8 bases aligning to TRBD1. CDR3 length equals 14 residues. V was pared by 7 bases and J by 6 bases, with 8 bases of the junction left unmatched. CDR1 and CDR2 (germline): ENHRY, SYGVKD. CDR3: CAIKSGGAGNEQFF. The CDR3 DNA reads TGTGCCATCAAATCAGGGGGCGCTGGCAATGAGCAGTTCTTC.

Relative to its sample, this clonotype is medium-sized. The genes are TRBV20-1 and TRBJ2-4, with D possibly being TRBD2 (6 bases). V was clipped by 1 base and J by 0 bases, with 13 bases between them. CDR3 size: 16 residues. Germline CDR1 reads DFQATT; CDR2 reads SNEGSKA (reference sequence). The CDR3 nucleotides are TGCAGTGCTAGAGTTTTTAGGGGACTAGCCAAAAACATTCAGTACTTC. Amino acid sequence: CSARVFRGLAKNIQYF.

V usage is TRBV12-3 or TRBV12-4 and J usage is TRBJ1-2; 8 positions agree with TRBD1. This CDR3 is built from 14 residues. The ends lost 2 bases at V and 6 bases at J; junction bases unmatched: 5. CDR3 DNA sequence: TGTGCCAGCAGTTTATTCCAGGGGGCCAATGGCTACACCTTC. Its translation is CASSLFQGANGYTF.

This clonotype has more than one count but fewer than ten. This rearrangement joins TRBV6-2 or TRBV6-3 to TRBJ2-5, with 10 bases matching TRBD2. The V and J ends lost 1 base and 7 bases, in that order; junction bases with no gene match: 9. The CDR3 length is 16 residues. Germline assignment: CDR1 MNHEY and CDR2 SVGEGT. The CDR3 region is CASSYWTSGTMGTQYF. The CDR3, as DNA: TGTGCCAGCAGTTACTGGACTAGCGGCACCATGGGGACCCAGTACTTC.